Reported below is one TCR beta chain. The antigen is unknown. Making TCR cDNA involved 5'RACE template switching, which added UMIs and a universal primer site. TCRdb called the 5' RACE reads again in MiXCR, with one record for every CDR3 protein. Among 500,000 to 650,000 distinct CDR3 sequences listed, about 12% were seen once. The CDR3 is 14 amino acids. Germline V gene data show CDR1 as MGHRA and CDR2 as YSYEKL. The V end was cut by 0 bases, the J end by 7 bases, with 10 bases between. The sample comes from a study of T cells after yellow fever vaccination. Findings and caveats of the study: Clonotypes appearing in both CD4 and CD8 compartments existed, and their share was small.

Material: PBMCs, obtained on the day of the yellow fever booster vaccination. The source of this sequence is a man aged 25 to 40 who received the YFV17D yellow fever vaccine. This chain connects TRBV4-1 to TRBJ1-5; no clear D gene. CDR3 residues: CASSQETGRQPQHF. CDR3 coding DNA: TGCGCCAGCAGCCAAGAGACTGGGCGGCAGCCCCAGCATTTT.